This T cell receptor beta chain is drawn from a study of long-term antiretroviral therapy in people with HIV. Regarding the study as a whole: Narrower CDR3 length ranges marked HIV repertoires relative to controls.

The CDR3 has 15 residues. Germline CDR1 and CDR2: SGHAT and FQNNGV. With 3 bases removed from V and 7 bases from J, the gap between germline ends came to 16 bases. To note about this clone: The antigen is undetermined.

They ran version v3.0 of the immunoSEQ assay at survey level. Sequenced by immunoSEQ multiplex PCR; TCRdb stores in-frame clones only, minus some. The sample has 25,000 to 35,000 clones; roughly 95% are singletons. Sequenced material: unsorted PBMCs, taken 6.5 to 6.6 years after starting antiretroviral therapy. This sequence was found in a man aged 25 to 40 with HIV. This chain links TRBV11-2 with TRBJ2-1; weak D call: TRBD2 (5 bases). The CDR3 spells CASSFEGSLGNEQFF. The DNA of the CDR3 is TGTGCCAGCAGCTTCGAAGGGAGTTTAGGGAATGAGCAGTTCTTC.